This note documents a single TCR beta chain sequence. As yet, its antigen is unknown. The trim removed 3 bases at V and 5 bases at J, leaving 6 bases unmatched. Germline V CDR1 and CDR2: LNHDA, SQIVND (reference sequence). This CDR3 is 15 amino acids long. This specimen comes from a study of T cells in localized non-small cell lung cancer. Points from the study as a whole: Only one tumor region went through sequencing, so heterogeneity may still be there. Among the tissues sampled, uninvolved adjacent lung had the highest T cell clonality, above tumor.

This table comes from immunoSEQ multiplex PCR, and its TCRdb copy is limited to in-frame clones, with some not included. Among tens of thousands of clones listed, 80% to 95% were seen once. The TCR originated in a man aged 40 to 69 with stage I lung adenocarcinoma. The sample here was peripheral blood, taken before any cancer treatment. The rearrangement joins TRBV19 to TRBJ2-3; 9 bases are shared with TRBD2. The CDR3 sequence is CASSMAGLARDTQYF. CDR3 nucleotides: TGTGCCAGTAGTATGGCGGGACTAGCCCGAGATACGCAGTATTTT.